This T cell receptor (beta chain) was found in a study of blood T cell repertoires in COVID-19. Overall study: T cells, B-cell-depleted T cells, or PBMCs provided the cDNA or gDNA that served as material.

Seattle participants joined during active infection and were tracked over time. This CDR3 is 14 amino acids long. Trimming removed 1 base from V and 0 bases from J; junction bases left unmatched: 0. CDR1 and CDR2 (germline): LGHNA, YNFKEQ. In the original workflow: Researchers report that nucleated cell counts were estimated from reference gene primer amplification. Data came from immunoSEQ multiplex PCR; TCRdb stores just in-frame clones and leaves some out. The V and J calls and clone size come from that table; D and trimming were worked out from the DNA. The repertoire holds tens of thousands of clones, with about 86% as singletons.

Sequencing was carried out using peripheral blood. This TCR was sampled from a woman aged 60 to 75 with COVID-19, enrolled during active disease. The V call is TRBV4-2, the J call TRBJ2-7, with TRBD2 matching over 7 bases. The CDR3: CASSQGDYSYEQYF. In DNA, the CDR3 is TGTGCCAGCAGCCAAGGGGACTACTCCTACGAGCAGTACTTC.